This TCR beta chain was sequenced in a study of blood T cell repertoires in COVID-19. In the study overall: The United States, Italy and Spain provided the acute and convalescent COVID-19 samples. Sources were T cells, B-cell-depleted T cells, or PBMCs; the material itself was cDNA or gDNA.

This CDR3 is built from 15 residues. CDR1 is LGHDT, CDR2 YNNKEL, per germline (reference sequence). J was trimmed by 4 bases and V by 1 base; bases with no gene match: 3. Study processing details: Amplification from reference gene primers served as the basis for estimated nucleated cell counts. Profiling relied on immunoSEQ multiplex PCR, and the TCRdb table lists in-frame clones only, not all of them. V, J and clone size are those of that table, while D and trimming were read from the DNA. This sample has roughly 260,000 clones; about 87% occur once, and the top ten carry over 2%. The sequence came from a woman aged 45-60 years with acute or convalescent COVID-19. The chain uses TRBV3-1 (or the pseudogene TRBV3-2) and TRBJ2-3; 9 bases align to TRBD2. Sequencing used peripheral blood. Here the CDR3 DNA reads TGTGCCAGCAGCCAAGGGACTAGCGTGTCAGATACGCAGTATTTT. Its translation is CASSQGTSVSDTQYF.